The clone carrying this T cell receptor (beta chain) was observed at least ten times. Its antigen is not identified. This specimen belongs to a study of T cells in Graves' hyperthyroidism and ophthalmopathy. Study-wide points: Most thyroid clonotypes expanded above 0.001 were also detected in blood.

Each person with ophthalmopathy scored at least 3 on the Clinical Activity Score, reached NOSPECS grade 4 or higher, and had been ill under 3 months. Authors of the study amplified TCR beta CDR3 regions from RNA transcripts. The HTBI primer set drove a first-round RT-PCR of the TCR CDR3. TCRdb reanalysed the multiplex PCR reads using MiXCR and keeps one entry per CDR3 protein. This table holds a few hundred thousand distinct CDR3 sequences, more than 15% found once. Sequencing was performed on blood. The receptor's source is a young woman with Graves' ophthalmopathy.

CDR3 nucleotide sequence: TGTGCCTGGAGTGTTGGGACAGGGGGTTTGGAAAAACTGTTTTTT. The encoded protein is CAWSVGTGGLEKLFF. The chain recombines TRBV30 with TRBJ1-4; 11 bases align to TRBD1. Germline CDR1 is GTSNPN and CDR2 is SVGIG (reference sequence). This CDR3 spans 15 amino acids. Trimming removed 0 bases from V and 8 bases from J; junction bases left unmatched: 5. Full variable domain (rest looked up from reference TRBV30 and TRBJ1-4): SQTIHQWPATLVQPVGSPLSLECTVEGTSNPNLYWYRQAAGRGLQLLFYSVGIGQISSEVPQNLSASRPQDRQFILSSKKLLLSDSGFYLCAWSVGTGGLEKLFFGSGTQLSVL.